This T cell receptor beta chain was captured by sequencing in a study of cytomegalovirus exposure and HLA in healthy donors (dated by TCRdb to the late 2010s). Turning to the overall study: An earlier analysis of approximately 640 of the donors reported roughly 270 Gb of sequence data and roughly 100 million unique TCR beta sequences from roughly 200 million T cells. Among around 400 genotyped donors of the cohort, an average of approximately 240,000 unique TCR beta nucleotide sequences was sequenced per donor, of which roughly 17% were non-productive. A later analysis re-examined previously published TCR beta repertoires from 500 to 700 donors and added high-resolution HLA genotyping to investigate patterns of TCR occurrence. To predict cytomegalovirus infection status, the study combined high-throughput TCR immunosequencing, statistical association of individual TCRs with disease status, and machine learning. The study used immunosequencing to profile the T cell repertoires of some 600 subjects and linked those repertoires to cytomegalovirus serostatus. Rather than using new phenotypic data, the later analysis identified candidate immune exposures from TCR beta sequences and from how often those sequences occurred across donors. A later genetic analysis took genome-wide SNP genotypes for about 60% of the roughly 670 donors and used that subset as a discovery cohort. Among the roughly 370 genotyped donors, around 81% belonged to the genetic ancestry cluster associated with self-reported Caucasian donors. In an earlier analysis of more than 550 of the donors, high-throughput TCR beta sequencing was used to judge whether each TCR beta V gene segment behaved as functional or pseudogenic. Typing coverage varied by locus: roughly 629-640 donors for A, B, C, DRB1 and DQB1; approximately 560 for DQA1; approximately 570 for DPA1; under 490 for DPB1. Donor age, sex, ethnicity and CMV serostatus were compiled together with the repertoire data. About five DR-DQ haplotypes were treated as single units for association and clustering because of strong linkage in the cohort. Besides the first cohort of around 700 subjects, a separate validation cohort made up of 120 different subjects was used. All discovery cohort repertoires had been generated on a single sequencing platform. An early release that covered more than 550 HLA-typed donors contained approximately 300 gigabases of sequencing data and tens of millions of unique TCR sequences. HLA typing included class I and class II loci at four-digit resolution. The study was designed to test whether signatures of past pathogen exposure could be identified by cataloging public T cell receptors. What the work shows at the level of the full study, not this receptor alone: Compared with the roughly 720-donor mean, donors in an Asian-associated ancestry cluster had fewer N-insertions in productive TCRs, according to a later genetic analysis. A later analysis found that most CMV-associated TCR beta chains appeared HLA-restricted, with HLA associations seemingly driven largely by CMV exposure. It was suggested by the authors that the approach could potentially be generalized to other disease states and immunological phenotypes. HLA typing was unavailable for some donors at each locus, so association tests used only the typed subset. Most TCR sequences were observed very rarely across donors, whereas some public TCRs were present in many individuals. The 87-base-pair reads could not distinguish some IMGT-functional V segments, including TRBV6-2 and TRBV6-3, so those segments were excluded. In a later genetic analysis, a missense DCLRE1C variant was associated with V-gene and J-gene trimming of TCR beta chains, and the association was replicated in an independent cohort. Sequencing depth was assumed to be roughly uniform across donors in the presence/absence analyses, though that assumption may not hold. Linkage disequilibrium might explain the correlated functional status among segregating V segments, but an unknown experimental factor could not be excluded. A further reported finding was that TCR beta sequences accurately predicted the HLA-A and HLA-B alleles for most subjects in the first cohort. The sequencing pipeline was judged likely to have produced a cluster of highly shared sequence variants as a technical artifact. In vitro tests confirmed that a few of the cytomegalovirus-associated TCR beta chains recognize cytomegalovirus antigens. Assigning TCR associations to individual alleles was difficult when HLA alleles, especially DR and DQ, strongly co-occurred. For the cohort, immune exposure information was limited to CMV serostatus. In an earlier analysis of more than 500 of the donors, most TCR beta V segments appeared in productive rearrangements about 87% or about 30% of the time, broadly matching IMGT annotations. The study listed 150 to 200 TCR beta chains as associated with cytomegalovirus. Because counts were too low, approximately 15 rarely observed V segments, including chromosome 9 orphons, were excluded from the earlier analysis of some 540 of the donors. In a later analysis, HLA-associated TCR beta chains were found to be more clonally expanded and to have lower generation probabilities than equally common non-associated chains. According to a later analysis, TCR association rates differed among HLA loci, with DRB1 alleles showing the most associated TCRs and HLA-C alleles showing the fewest. In a later analysis, around 15,000 TCR beta sequences were associated with specific HLA alleles at a false discovery rate of 0.05. A later analysis reported that several top co-occurrence clusters appeared linked to parvovirus B19, influenza, CMV and Epstein-Barr virus. In both the original and validation cohorts, the classifier was reported to diagnose cytomegalovirus status with high specificity and sensitivity. This cohort had only TCR beta chains sequenced, and the lack of alpha or paired-chain data limited which features could be detected.

The cohort was made up of around 720 healthy bone marrow donors. At the time of sampling, every cohort member was nominally healthy, though immune exposures that went unrecorded were likely present. The donor was CMV seronegative and belonged to the group of 350 or so seronegative cohort members. A peripheral blood sample was provided by each donor, and peripheral blood mononuclear cells were used for TCR beta sequencing. The Qiagen DNeasy Blood Extraction Kit was used to extract genomic DNA from the blood cell samples. Comments on this clone: No antigen is known for it. Base-call qualities are not available, and no considerably larger clone is one nucleotide away.

Library construction relied on the immunoSEQ multiplex PCR assay. For the multiplex PCR, a mixture combining 60 forward primers for TCR Vbeta segments and 13 reverse primers for TCR Jbeta segments was used. The CDR3 region of rearranged TCR beta genes was amplified from genomic DNA with a multiplex PCR assay. Amplified TCR beta libraries were sequenced as 87-base-pair reads on the Illumina HiSeq System. The study's own analysis went as follows. Across the roughly 670 repertoires, a later analysis counted tens of millions of unique TCR beta chains, 9.5 million to 13 million of which were shared by at least two donors. To remove PCR and sequencing errors, raw reads were error-corrected and collapsed into unique sequences using a nearest-neighbor algorithm that merged closely related sequences. V, D and J gene segments were assigned by aligning CDR3 sequences to IMGT reference sequences. Each retained sequence needed at least a six-nucleotide match to both a V gene segment and a J gene segment. A rearrangement was called productive if the CDR3 had no stop codons and remained in frame with V and J, and every other rearrangement was called non-productive. CDR3 was defined by IMGT convention, running from the second conserved V-encoded cysteine to the conserved J-encoded phenylalanine. Sequences without an unambiguous match to a single V gene segment were excluded from the earlier analysis of over 500 of the donors. An earlier analysis of 450 to 650 of the donors called V segments functional above 56.7% productive rearrangements and segregating when the between-donor standard deviation exceeded 5%. A statistical classification framework was developed to diagnose cytomegalovirus status using the catalog of TCR beta chain sequences. V and J gene assignment, in a later analysis, came from comparing TCR nucleotide sequences with IMGT/GENE-DB human TR gene sequences. In a later analysis, CDR3 sequences and most-parsimonious VDJ recombination scenarios were assigned using the TCRdist pipeline. In a later analysis, each TCR beta chain was defined by its CDR3 amino acid sequence together with its V-gene family, and reads without a unique V-gene family were excluded. A later analysis removed over 500 highly shared, low-generation-probability nucleotide sequences to deal with suspected cross-contamination and a sequencing artifact. For each public chain, a later analysis derived a clonal expansion index from normalized ranks of inferred template counts within each repertoire. In a later analysis, generation probabilities were computed with a VDJ recombination model fitted to out-of-frame rearrangements, and the resulting probabilities were checked against IGoR. A later analysis scored TCR-TCR, TCR-HLA and TCR-CMV co-occurrence with hypergeometric tests, applying a repertoire-size bias correction to TCR pairs. In a later analysis, false discovery rates were estimated by permuting HLA or CMV assignments 20 times. A later analysis grouped co-occurring TCRs with DBSCAN, adding TCRdist sequence similarity when clustering within HLA-allele-positive subsets. For co-occurrence clustering, repertoires with fewer than 30,000 or more than 120,000 public chains were excluded, along with four or five repertoires with anomalous nucleotide sharing. Imported from immuneACCESS, the table was reduced by TCRdb to in-frame sequences with V and J called. These copies leave out some clones; in studies compared against another copy, an unresolved V gene accounts for under half, and the cause of the remainder is not known. That table is the source of V, J and clone size, and D and trimming were worked out from the DNA. For this sample the table gives about 160,000 clones, of which 75% to 80% were detected only once. The leading ten clones occupy around 3.1% of the sample.

After removal of 7 bases from V and 6 bases from J, the junction retains 6 bases not matched to a gene. CDR1 is given as SGDLS and CDR2 as YYNGEE, both from the germline V gene. From the cysteine up to the phenylalanine, the CDR3 has a length of 14 residues. The retained sequence is limited to the CDR3, 42 bases, with the frame set at the first base. The chain couples TRBV9 to TRBJ2-1; TRBD2 aligns with 11 central bases. Sequenced input: PBMCs. The source of this sequence is a woman aged 40 to 50 in good health and CMV-seronegative. In nucleotides, the sequence is TGTGCCAGCGGCGGGCTAGCGGGGGGCAATGAGCAGTTCTTC. Its coded protein is CASGGLAGGNEQFF.